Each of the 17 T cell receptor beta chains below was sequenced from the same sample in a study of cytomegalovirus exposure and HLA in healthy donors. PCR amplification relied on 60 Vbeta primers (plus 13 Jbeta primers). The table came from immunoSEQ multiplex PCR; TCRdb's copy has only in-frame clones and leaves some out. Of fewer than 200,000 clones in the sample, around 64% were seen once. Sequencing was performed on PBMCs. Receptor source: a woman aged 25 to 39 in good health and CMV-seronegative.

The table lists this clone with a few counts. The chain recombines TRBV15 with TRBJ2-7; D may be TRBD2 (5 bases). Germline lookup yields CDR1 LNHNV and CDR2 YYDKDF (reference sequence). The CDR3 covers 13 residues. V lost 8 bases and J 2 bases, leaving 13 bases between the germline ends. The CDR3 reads CATRGSATYEQYF. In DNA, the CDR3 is TGTGCCACCCGGGGTAGCGCAACCTACGAGCAGTACTTC.

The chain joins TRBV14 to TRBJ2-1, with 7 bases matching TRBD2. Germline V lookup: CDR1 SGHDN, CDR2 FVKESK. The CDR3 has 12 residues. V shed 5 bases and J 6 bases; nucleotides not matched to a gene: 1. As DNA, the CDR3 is TGTGCCAGCAGCGGGGGGGGCAATGAGCAGTTCTTC. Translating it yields CASSGGGNEQFF.

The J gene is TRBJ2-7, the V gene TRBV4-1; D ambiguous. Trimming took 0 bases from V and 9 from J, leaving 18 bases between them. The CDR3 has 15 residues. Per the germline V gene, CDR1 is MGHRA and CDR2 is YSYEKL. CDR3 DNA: TGCGCCAGCAGCCAAGATAGCAAAAGTGGGTTGGGGCAGTACTTC. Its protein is CASSQDSKSGLGQYF.

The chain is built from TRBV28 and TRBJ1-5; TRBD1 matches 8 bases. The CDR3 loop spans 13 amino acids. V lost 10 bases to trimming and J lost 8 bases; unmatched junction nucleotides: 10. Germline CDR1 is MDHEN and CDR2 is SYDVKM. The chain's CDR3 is CATGPGGPKPQHF. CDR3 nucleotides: TGTGCCACCGGCCCAGGGGGCCCTAAGCCCCAGCATTTT.

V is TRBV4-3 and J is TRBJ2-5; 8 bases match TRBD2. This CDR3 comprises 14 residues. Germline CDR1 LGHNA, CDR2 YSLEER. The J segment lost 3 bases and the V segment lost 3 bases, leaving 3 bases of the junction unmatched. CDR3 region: CASSQSGGEETQYF. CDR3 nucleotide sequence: TGCGCCAGCAGCCAGTCGGGGGGGGAAGAGACCCAGTACTTC.

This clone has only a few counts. The CDR3: CASSFVTGGDEQFF. CDR3 DNA sequence: TGTGCCAGCAGCTTCGTGACAGGGGGCGATGAGCAGTTCTTC. The chain joins TRBV7-9 to TRBJ2-1; 10 bases line up with TRBD1. Trimming removed 3 bases from V and 8 bases from J; junction bases left unmatched: 4. The germline gives CDR1 SEHNR, CDR2 FQNEAQ (reference sequence). There are 14 residues in the CDR3.

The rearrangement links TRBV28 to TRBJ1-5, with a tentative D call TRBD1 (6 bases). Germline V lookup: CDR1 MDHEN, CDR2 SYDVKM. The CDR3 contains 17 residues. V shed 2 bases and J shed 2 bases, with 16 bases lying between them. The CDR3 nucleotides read TGTGCCAGCAGTTTAATCCAGGGGTCGTTTGGCAATCAGCCCCAGCATTTT. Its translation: CASSLIQGSFGNQPQHF.

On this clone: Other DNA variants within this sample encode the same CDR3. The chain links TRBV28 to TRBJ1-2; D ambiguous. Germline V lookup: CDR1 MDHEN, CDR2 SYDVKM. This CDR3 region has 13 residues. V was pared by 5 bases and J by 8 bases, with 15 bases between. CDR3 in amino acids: CASSPHTMRGYTF. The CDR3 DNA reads TGTGCCAGCAGTCCTCACACGATGAGGGGCTACACCTTC.

The CDR3, as DNA: TGCAGTGCCGTACTGGGAGGTACGCAGTATTTT. Residues: CSAVLGGTQYF. The chain carries TRBV20-1 and TRBJ2-3; D may be TRBD2 (6 bases). The CDR3 extends over 11 amino acids. V was pared by 6 bases and J by 8 bases, with 12 bases between. Germline CDR1 reads DFQATT; CDR2 reads SNEGSKA (reference sequence).

The CDR3 DNA follows: TGTGCCACCGAGGGTGGGGTTTTCCTAGGCTACACCTTC. Translated: CATEGGVFLGYTF. This chain links TRBV6-1 with TRBJ1-2; D is ambiguous. The CDR3 runs 13 residues. Germline CDR1 reads MNHNS; CDR2 reads SASEGT. V was shortened by 10 bases and J by 8 bases, with 20 bases between the two germline ends.

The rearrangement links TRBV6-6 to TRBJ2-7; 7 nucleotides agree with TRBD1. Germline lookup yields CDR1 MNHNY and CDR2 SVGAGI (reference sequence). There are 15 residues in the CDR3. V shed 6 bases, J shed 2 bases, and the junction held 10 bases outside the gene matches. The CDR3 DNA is TGTGCCAGCAGGCCTACCGGGACAGCAACCTACGAGCAGTACTTC. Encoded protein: CASRPTGTATYEQYF.

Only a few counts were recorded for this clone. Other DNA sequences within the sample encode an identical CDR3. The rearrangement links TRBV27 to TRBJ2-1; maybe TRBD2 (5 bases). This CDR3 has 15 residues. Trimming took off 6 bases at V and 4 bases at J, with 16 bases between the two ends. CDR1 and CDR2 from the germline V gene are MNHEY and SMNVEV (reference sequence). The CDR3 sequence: CASSSMGAAYNEQFF. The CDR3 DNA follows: TGTGCCAGCAGCTCCATGGGAGCGGCTTACAATGAGCAGTTCTTC.

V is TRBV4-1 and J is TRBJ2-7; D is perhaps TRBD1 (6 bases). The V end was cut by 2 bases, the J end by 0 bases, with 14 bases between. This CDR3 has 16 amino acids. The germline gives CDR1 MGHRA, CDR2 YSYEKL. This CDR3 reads CASSQITGSLSYEQYF. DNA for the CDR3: TGCGCCAGCAGCCAAATCACAGGGAGCCTCTCCTACGAGCAGTACTTC.

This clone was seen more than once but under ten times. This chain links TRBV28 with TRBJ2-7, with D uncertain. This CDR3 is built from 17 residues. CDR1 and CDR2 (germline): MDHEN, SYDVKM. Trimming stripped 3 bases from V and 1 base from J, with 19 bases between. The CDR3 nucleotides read TGTGCCAGCAGTTTTAACAGCCGTAACCAAACTTCCTACGAGCAGTACTTC. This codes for CASSFNSRNQTSYEQYF. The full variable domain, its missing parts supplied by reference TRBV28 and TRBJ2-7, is DVKVTQSSRYLVKRTGEKVFLECVQDMDHENMFWYRQDPGLGLRLIYFSYDVKMKEKGDIPEGYSVSREKKERFSLILESASTNQTSMYLCASSFNSRNQTSYEQYFGPGTRLTVT.

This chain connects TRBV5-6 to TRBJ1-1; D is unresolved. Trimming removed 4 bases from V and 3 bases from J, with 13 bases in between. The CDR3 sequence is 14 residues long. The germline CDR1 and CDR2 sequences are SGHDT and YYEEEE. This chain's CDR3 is CASSTGIGDTEAFF. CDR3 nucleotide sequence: TGTGCCAGCAGCACGGGAATCGGGGACACTGAAGCTTTCTTT.

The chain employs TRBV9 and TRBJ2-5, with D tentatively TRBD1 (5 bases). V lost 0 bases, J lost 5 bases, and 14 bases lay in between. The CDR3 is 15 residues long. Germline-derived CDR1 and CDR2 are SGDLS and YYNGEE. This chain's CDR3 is CASSVEQGAEETQYF. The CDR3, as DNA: TGTGCCAGCAGCGTAGAACAAGGGGCGGAGGAGACCCAGTACTTC.

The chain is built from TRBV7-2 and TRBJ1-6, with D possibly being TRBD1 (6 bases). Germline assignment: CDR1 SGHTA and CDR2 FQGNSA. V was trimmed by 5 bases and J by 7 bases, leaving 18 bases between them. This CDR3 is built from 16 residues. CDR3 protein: CASSPTGTIINSPLHF. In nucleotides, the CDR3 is TGTGCCAGCAGCCCTACAGGGACAATAATCAATTCACCCCTCCACTTT. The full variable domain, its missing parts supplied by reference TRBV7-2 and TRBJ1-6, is GAGVSQSPSNKVTEKGKDVELRCDPISGHTALYWYRQSLGQGLEFLIYFQGNSAPDKSGLPSDRFSAERTGGSVSTLTIQRTQQEDSAVYLCASSPTGTIINSPLHFGNGTRLTVT.